These 25 T cell receptor beta chains were all obtained from the same sample, sequenced in a study of blood T cell repertoires in COVID-19. Sequencing used immunoSEQ multiplex PCR; TCRdb keeps in-frame clones, though not all of them. The sample includes some 62,000 clones, around 90% of them seen just once. Source material: peripheral blood. The source of these receptors is a human donor in a cohort sampled during active COVID-19.

V and J are TRBV5-1 and TRBJ2-7; 8 bases agree with TRBD1. Germline V gives CDR1 SGHRS, CDR2 YFSETQ. This CDR3 is built from 14 residues. V lost 3 bases and J lost 3; bases outside the gene matches: 5. The CDR3: CASSSSRGHYEQYF. CDR3 bases: TGCGCCAGCAGCTCCTCCAGGGGGCACTACGAGCAGTACTTC.

This chain links TRBV30 with TRBJ2-1; maybe TRBD1 (5 bases). The germline CDR1 and CDR2 sequences are GTSNPN and SVGIG (reference sequence). V lost 0 bases to trimming and J lost 5 bases, with 14 bases between them. This CDR3 is 15 amino acids long. CDR3 in amino acids: CAWSVTRGLNNEQFF. The CDR3 DNA reads TGTGCCTGGAGTGTGACAAGGGGCCTTAACAATGAGCAGTTCTTC.

The rearrangement joins TRBV24-1 to TRBJ2-5, with 9 bases that match TRBD1. The CDR3 totals 14 residues. Germline CDR1 KGHDR, CDR2 SFDVKD. J gave up 4 bases and V 6 bases, and 5 bases lay outside the gene matches. The CDR3 spells CATSRATGGETQYF. In nucleotides, the CDR3 is TGTGCCACCAGTCGTGCGACAGGGGGAGAGACCCAGTACTTC.

This chain uses TRBV19 with TRBJ2-1, with TRBD2 identical over 11 bases. The CDR3 spans 16 residues. Trimming cost V 6 bases and J 0 bases; bases outside gene matches: 4. Germline loops: CDR1 LNHDA, CDR2 SQIVND (reference sequence). The CDR3 DNA reads as TGTGCCAGTAGAATTACTAGCGGGAGCTCCTACAATGAGCAGTTCTTC. Protein sequence: CASRITSGSSYNEQFF.

V is TRBV7-3 and J is TRBJ2-1; 15 bases line up with TRBD2. Germline V gene sequence: CDR1 SGHTA, CDR2 FQGTGA. Germline trimming cut 0 bases from V and 11 bases from J; bases unmatched to any gene: 2. The CDR3 runs to 15 residues. The CDR3 DNA is TGTGCCAGCAGCTTAACCGGGACTAGCGGGGGGAAGCAGTTCTTC. It is translated as CASSLTGTSGGKQFF. Together with reference TRBV7-3 and TRBJ2-1, the CDR3 gives the full variable domain: GAGVSQTPSNKVTEKGKYVELRCDPISGHTALYWYRQSLGQGPEFLIYFQGTGAADDSGLPNDRFFAVRPEGSVSTLKIQRTERGDSAVYLCASSLTGTSGGKQFFGPGTRLTVL.

The chain uses TRBV5-4 and TRBJ2-3; TRBD1 matches at 7 bases. The CDR3 totals 15 residues. V gave up 6 bases and J gave up 3 bases; unmatched junction bases: 10. CDR1 is SGHNT and CDR2 is YYREEE in the germline V gene (reference sequence). The CDR3 DNA reads as TGTGCCAGCACTTCTCGGGACAGACTTACAGATACGCAGTATTTT. Residues: CASTSRDRLTDTQYF.

This chain connects TRBV3-1 (or the pseudogene TRBV3-2) to TRBJ1-2; 7 bases map to TRBD1. Germline CDR1 reads LGHDT; CDR2 reads YNNKEL (reference sequence). J gave up 5 bases and V 1 base, and 7 bases lay outside the gene matches. The CDR3 extends over 15 amino acids. The CDR3 loop reads CASSQAHRGSYGYTF. CDR3 bases: TGTGCCAGCAGCCAAGCGCACAGGGGTTCTTATGGCTACACCTTC.

The rearrangement joins TRBV7-2 to TRBJ1-4; the match to TRBD1 covers 7 bases. The germline CDR1 and CDR2 sequences are SGHTA and FQGNSA. V was clipped by 5 bases and J by 6 bases; unmatched bases: 6. This CDR3 region has 14 residues. This chain's CDR3 is CASSRWDSHEKLFF. The DNA for the CDR3 is TGTGCCAGCAGCCGTTGGGACAGCCATGAAAAACTGTTTTTT.

This chain joins TRBV4-2 and TRBJ2-1; D not certain. V was pared by 4 bases and J by 5 bases, with 18 bases between. Germline values: CDR1 LGHNA, CDR2 YNFKEQ. CDR3 length equals 16 residues. CDR3 in amino acids: CASSPQPGLENNEQFF. The DNA for the CDR3 is TGTGCCAGCAGCCCACAACCCGGGTTGGAGAACAATGAGCAGTTCTTC.

V and J are TRBV6-1 and TRBJ1-1, with 9 bases lining up with TRBD1. The germline V gene has CDR1 MNHNS and CDR2 SASEGT. The ends lost 2 bases at V and 5 bases at J; junction bases unmatched: 12. The CDR3 loop spans 17 amino acids. The CDR3 sequence is CASSEPAWTGARTEAFF. The CDR3 DNA reads as TGTGCCAGCAGTGAACCTGCTTGGACAGGGGCGAGGACTGAAGCTTTCTTT.

The V gene is TRBV7-3, the J gene TRBJ1-2; no reliable D call. This CDR3 is built from 13 residues. Germline V gene sequence: CDR1 SGHTA, CDR2 FQGTGA. V lost 5 bases, J lost 7 bases, and 14 bases lay in between. CDR3 protein: CASSIDTRSGYTF. The DNA of the CDR3 is TGTGCCAGCAGCATAGACACACGCTCTGGCTACACCTTC.

The chain has TRBV2 and TRBJ2-5, with D possibly TRBD2 on 6 matching bases. V was shortened by 7 bases and J by 9 bases, with 15 bases between the two germline ends. This CDR3 is built from 12 residues. The germline V gene encodes CDR1 SNHLY and CDR2 FYNNEI. The CDR3 coding sequence is TGTGCCAGCAACCTCATCGGAGGGGCCCAGTACTTC. Its protein is CASNLIGGAQYF.

J is TRBJ2-2 and V is TRBV5-4, with a possible D match to TRBD2 (6 bases). Between the trimmed V and J ends, which lost 3 bases and 5 bases, there was a span of 8 bases. Germline V gene lookup returns CDR1 SGHNT and CDR2 YYREEE (reference sequence). The CDR3 runs to 13 residues. This CDR3 is CASSSGRTGELFF. The CDR3 DNA reads as TGTGCCAGCAGCTCAGGGAGGACCGGGGAGCTGTTTTTT. The full variable domain, its missing parts supplied by reference TRBV5-4 and TRBJ2-2, is ETGVTQSPTHLIKTRGQQVTLRCSSQSGHNTVSWYQQALGQGPQFIFQYYREEENGRGNFPPRFSGLQFPNYSSELNVNALELDDSALYLCASSSGRTGELFFGEGSRLTVL.

The CDR3 region is CASSLQRGDTDTQYF. DNA of the CDR3: TGTGCCAGCAGCTTACAGCGGGGGGACACAGATACGCAGTATTTT. This sequence joins TRBV7-2 and TRBJ2-3; the match to TRBD2 covers 9 bases. Germline-derived CDR1 and CDR2 are SGHTA and FQGNSA. This CDR3 comprises 15 residues. J lost 2 bases, V lost 2 bases, and 2 bases had no gene match. Complete variable domain (other parts from reference TRBV7-2 and TRBJ2-3): GAGVSQSPSNKVTEKGKDVELRCDPISGHTALYWYRQSLGQGLEFLIYFQGNSAPDKSGLPSDRFSAERTGGSVSTLTIQRTQQEDSAVYLCASSLQRGDTDTQYFGPGTRLTVL.

The CDR3 nucleotides are TGTGCCAGCAGCCCCGGGAGAGCCTTAACCTACGAGCAGTACTTC. Its protein product is CASSPGRALTYEQYF. The chain carries TRBV7-9 and TRBJ2-7; a possible D gene is TRBD2 (6 bases). There are 15 residues in the CDR3. Germline V gene sequence: CDR1 SEHNR, CDR2 FQNEAQ (reference sequence). With 5 bases removed from V and 2 bases from J, the gap between germline ends came to 16 bases.

The chain links TRBV5-1 to TRBJ1-1; TRBD1 agrees at 11 bases. Germline V gene data show CDR1 as SGHRS and CDR2 as YFSETQ. The CDR3 consists of 15 residues. J lost 6 bases, V lost 0 bases, and 4 bases had no gene match. The CDR3 sequence is CASSLAGQGAAEAFF. CDR3 nucleotides: TGCGCCAGCAGCTTGGCTGGACAGGGGGCGGCTGAAGCTTTCTTT.

This chain uses TRBV7-9 with TRBJ2-4; D uncertain. Trimming pared 5 bases from V and 6 bases from J, leaving 11 bases between. The CDR3 is 13 amino acids. Looked up from germline, CDR1 is SEHNR and CDR2 is FQNEAQ (reference sequence). CDR3 sequence reads: CASSKGRVNIQYF. DNA of the CDR3: TGTGCCAGCAGCAAAGGACGGGTAAACATTCAGTACTTC.

This sequence joins TRBV25-1 and TRBJ2-3, with D perhaps matching TRBD2 (5 bases). This CDR3 comprises 14 residues. Trimming removed 2 bases from V and 8 bases from J, with 14 bases in between. Germline V gene data show CDR1 as MGHDK and CDR2 as SYGVNS. The DNA of the CDR3 is TGTGCCAGCAGTGAAGGACCTAGCTCAGCTACGCAGTATTTT. Amino acids: CASSEGPSSATQYF.

The chain couples TRBV5-5 to TRBJ2-4, with 12 bases aligning to TRBD2. The germline V gene encodes CDR1 SGHKS and CDR2 YYEKEE (reference sequence). This CDR3 is built from 19 residues. Losses at the gene ends were 7 bases for V and 6 bases for J; bases not matched to a gene: 20. CDR3 protein: CASSGGGLAGYKAGNIQYF. CDR3 sequence (DNA): TGTGCCAGCTCAGGGGGGGGACTAGCGGGCTATAAGGCCGGAAACATTCAGTACTTC.

The rearrangement joins TRBV4-3 to TRBJ1-1; 9 bases are a match to TRBD1. Germline V gene lookup returns CDR1 LGHNA and CDR2 YSLEER. The V segment lost 3 bases and the J segment 0 bases; nucleotides outside the gene matches: 2. This CDR3 spans 15 amino acids. The CDR3 DNA is TGCGCCAGCAGCCAGAGGACAGGGGTGAACACTGAAGCTTTCTTT. As protein: CASSQRTGVNTEAFF.

This rearrangement joins TRBV2 to TRBJ2-2; 11 positions agree with TRBD1. The CDR3 runs to 16 residues. Germline V CDR1 and CDR2: SNHLY, FYNNEI. The J segment lost 3 bases and the V segment lost 9 bases, leaving 9 bases of the junction unmatched. The DNA of the CDR3 is TGTGCCAGTGATCCCTGGGGACAGGGGGACACCGGGGAGCTGTTTTTT. Translated, it gives CASDPWGQGDTGELFF.

The chain couples TRBV6-6 to TRBJ2-5, with 15 nucleotides matching TRBD2. Germline V gives CDR1 MNHNY, CDR2 SVGAGI (reference sequence). The CDR3 consists of 16 residues. V shed 6 bases and J 3 bases; nucleotides not matched to a gene: 5. The CDR3 spells CASSRGLAGGEETQYF. In DNA form, the CDR3 reads TGTGCCAGCAGCCGAGGACTAGCGGGGGGGGAAGAGACCCAGTACTTC.

The chain uses TRBV13 and TRBJ1-6, with D tentatively TRBD1 (5 bases). The CDR3 has 19 residues. Germline V gene data show CDR1 as PRHDT and CDR2 as FYEKMQ (reference sequence). Deletions cut 2 bases from V and 0 bases from J, with 17 bases between. The CDR3 protein is CASSLKPLGPSSYNSPLHF. DNA for the CDR3: TGTGCCAGCAGCTTAAAACCCCTGGGGCCAAGCTCCTATAATTCACCCCTCCACTTT.

The rearrangement links TRBV2 to TRBJ1-5, with TRBD1 identical over 7 bases. CDR1 and CDR2 from the germline V gene are SNHLY and FYNNEI. The CDR3 has 14 amino acids. J lost 7 bases, V lost 1 base, and 4 bases had no gene match. CDR3 in amino acids: CASSEGQGFQPQHF. The CDR3, as DNA: TGTGCCAGCAGTGAAGGACAGGGATTCCAGCCCCAGCATTTT.

The V and J genes are TRBV18 and TRBJ2-7; perhaps TRBD2 as D (7 bases). Trimming removed 1 base from V and 2 bases from J, with 12 bases in between. The CDR3 consists of 15 residues. Germline V CDR1 and CDR2: KGHSH, LQKENI. The chain's CDR3 is CASSPLGRGAYEQYF. CDR3 nucleotide sequence: TGTGCCAGCTCACCACTAGGGAGGGGGGCCTACGAGCAGTACTTC.